This T cell receptor (beta chain) was captured by sequencing in a study of CD8+ T cells in alopecia areata. There are 12 residues in the CDR3. Germline V gene data show CDR1 as SQVTM and CDR2 as ANQGSEA. Deletions cut 4 bases from V and 7 bases from J, with 13 bases between. After isolation, RNA underwent reverse transcription to generate cDNA as the sequencing template. The repertoire was sequenced with immunoSEQ multiplex PCR; TCRdb's copy has only in-frame clones and lacks some. This sample has more than 95,000 clones, with 55% found just once. The study, taken as a whole, reports: Scalp sample sequencing also detects resident alphabeta T cells of normal skin. Compared with mice, patients displayed less clear TCR sharing, possibly for HLA-related reasons. Compared with normal scalp, lesional scalp had higher clonality and more expanded CD8+ clones.

About this clone itself: Its target is not known.

This receptor was identified in a human donor in good health. Input material: CD4+ T cells sorted from blood. The J gene is TRBJ1-1, the V gene TRBV29-1; D call uncertain. The CDR3 sequence: CSVAGDKIEAFF. CDR3 in DNA: TGCAGCGTTGCCGGTGATAAAATTGAAGCTTTCTTT.